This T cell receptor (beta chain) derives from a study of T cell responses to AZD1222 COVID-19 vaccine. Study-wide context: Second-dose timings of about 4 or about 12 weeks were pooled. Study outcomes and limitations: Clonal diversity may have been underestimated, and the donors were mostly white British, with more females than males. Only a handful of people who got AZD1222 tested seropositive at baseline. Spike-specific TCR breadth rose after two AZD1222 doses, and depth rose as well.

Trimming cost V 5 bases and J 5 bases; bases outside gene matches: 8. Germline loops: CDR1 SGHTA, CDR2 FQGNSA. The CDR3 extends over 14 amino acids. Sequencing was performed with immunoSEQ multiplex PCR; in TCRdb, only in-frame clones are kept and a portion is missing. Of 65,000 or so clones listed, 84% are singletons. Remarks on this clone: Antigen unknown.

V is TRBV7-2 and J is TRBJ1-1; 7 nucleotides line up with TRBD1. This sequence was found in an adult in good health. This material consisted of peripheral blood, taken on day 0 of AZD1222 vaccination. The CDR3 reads CASSLAQGGTEAFF. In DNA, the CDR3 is TGTGCCAGCAGCCTCGCCCAGGGGGGTACTGAAGCTTTCTTT.